This T cell receptor beta chain is drawn from a study of shared clonotypes between healthy human individuals. On the study more broadly: In total, the donors were a couple of women and a few men aged 18 to 49. Study findings and constraints: Sample collection involved blood only; tissue repertoires are likely different. Enrolling few donors narrowed the genetic and exposure-history diversity that was represented. Generally, naive subsets (rather than memory subsets) showed larger estimated richness.

Profiling relied on immunoSEQ multiplex PCR, and the TCRdb table lists in-frame clones only, not all of them. The table has 2,500,000 or so clones, 80% to 95% seen once. About this clone: Its specificity is unknown.

V was clipped by 3 bases and J by 7 bases, with 6 bases between them. CDR1 and CDR2 from the germline V gene are MDHEN and SYDVKM. This CDR3 has 12 amino acids. J is TRBJ1-4 and V is TRBV28; D uncertain. Source material: naive CD4+ T cells from PBMCs. Subset indicated: CD45RA+ positively selected. This receptor was obtained from a man aged 18 to 35 in good health. Some clones in this sample may be carry-over from other donors' samples. Here the CDR3 reads CASSFGREKLFF. The DNA for the CDR3 is TGTGCCAGCAGTTTCGGACGTGAAAAACTGTTTTTT.